The 20 T cell receptor beta chains below come from one sample, sequenced in a study of shared clonotypes between healthy human individuals. Naive CD8 cells comprised CD45RO-negative, CCR7-positively selected cells, excluding terminally differentiated effector memory CD45RA+ cells. The table came from immunoSEQ multiplex PCR; TCRdb's copy has only in-frame clones and leaves some out. The sample lists about 2.2 million clones; approximately 92% were seen once. The sample taken for sequencing was naive CD8+ T cells from PBMCs. Source of these receptors: a man between 18 and 35 years old in good health. Some clones in this sample may be carry-over from other donors' samples.

The chain joins TRBV23-1 to TRBJ2-1, with 10 bases lining up with TRBD2. TRBV23-1 is an ORF; its function is uncertain. V was clipped by 4 bases and J by 6 bases; unmatched bases: 15. The CDR3 contains 18 residues. The CDR3 spells CASSLYHTPAGGPNEQFF. Written as DNA, the CDR3 is TGCGCCAGCAGTCTTTATCACACCCCAGCGGGAGGGCCCAATGAGCAGTTCTTC.

The V and J genes are TRBV28 and TRBJ2-2; D is undetermined. Germline lookup yields CDR1 MDHEN and CDR2 SYDVKM. The CDR3 sequence is 12 residues long. Trimming shortened V by 1 base and J by 8 bases, and 5 bases separated the two germline ends. The CDR3 protein is CASSLLPGELFF. The CDR3 DNA follows: TGTGCCAGCAGTTTATTACCAGGGGAGCTGTTTTTT.

The chain carries TRBV2 and TRBJ2-4, with 9 bases lining up with TRBD1. Germline assignment: CDR1 SNHLY and CDR2 FYNNEI. The ends lost 6 bases at V and 3 bases at J; junction bases unmatched: 15. The CDR3 has 18 residues. The CDR3 nucleotides are TGTGCCAGCAGGAGGATGGGACAGGGTATTTTGGGCAAAAACATTCAGTACTTC. Translation: CASRRMGQGILGKNIQYF. The full variable domain, its missing parts supplied by reference TRBV2 and TRBJ2-4, is EPEVTQTPSHQVTQMGQEVILRCVPISNHLYFYWYRQILGQKVEFLVSFYNNEISEKSEIFDDQFSVERPDGSNFTLKIRSTKLEDSAMYFCASRRMGQGILGKNIQYFGAGTRLSVL.

The CDR3 region is CASKSSGRADTQYF. The CDR3 DNA reads as TGTGCCAGCAAGTCTAGCGGGAGGGCAGATACGCAGTATTTT. This sequence joins TRBV27 and TRBJ2-3, with 12 positions matching TRBD2. Germline CDR1 and CDR2: MNHEY and SMNVEV (reference sequence). J was trimmed by 4 bases and V by 7 bases; bases with no gene match: 3. The CDR3 totals 14 residues.

In nucleotides, the CDR3 is TGTGCCAGCAGCTCCGGAGGTCAGGGCGGGGAGACCCAGTACTTC. Translating it yields CASSSGGQGGETQYF. This chain joins TRBV5-6 and TRBJ2-5; TRBD1 or TRBD2 may be the D gene (5 bases each). The CDR3 consists of 15 residues. Germline values: CDR1 SGHDT, CDR2 YYEEEE. The ends were cut back, 3 bases at V and 5 bases at J, with 17 bases in the middle.

The chain has TRBV7-9 and TRBJ2-7, with 7 bases identical to TRBD1. The V gene's germline CDR1 is SEHNR and CDR2 FQNEAQ (reference sequence). V lost 4 bases and J lost 1; bases outside the gene matches: 10. CDR3 size: 16 residues. The DNA of the CDR3 is TGTGCCAGCAGCTCAAAGGGGGCCGCGAGTTCCTACGAGCAGTACTTC. It codes for CASSSKGAASSYEQYF.

The rearrangement links TRBV15 to TRBJ2-7; 15 nucleotides match TRBD2. The CDR3 is 16 residues long. Germline V gene data show CDR1 as LNHNV and CDR2 as YYDKDF (reference sequence). The J segment lost 6 bases and the V segment lost 2 bases, leaving 5 bases of the junction unmatched. CDR3 in amino acids: CATSRQRGLAGGEQYF. CDR3 DNA sequence: TGTGCCACCAGCAGACAAAGGGGACTAGCGGGAGGCGAGCAGTACTTC.

This rearrangement joins TRBV11-2 to TRBJ2-3; D may be TRBD1 (6 bases). Between the trimmed V and J ends, which lost 1 base and 4 bases, there was a span of 18 bases. The germline gives CDR1 SGHAT, CDR2 FQNNGV. This CDR3 contains 17 residues. CDR3 in amino acids: CASSLGSGGFHADTQYF. CDR3 nucleotide sequence: TGTGCCAGCAGCTTAGGTTCTGGGGGCTTCCACGCAGATACGCAGTATTTT. The entire variable domain, with the rest obtained from reference TRBV11-2 and TRBJ2-3, is as follows: EAGVAQSPRYKIIEKRQSVAFWCNPISGHATLYWYQQILGQGPKLLIQFQNNGVVDDSQLPKDRFSAERLKGVDSTLKIQPAKLEDSAVYLCASSLGSGGFHADTQYFGPGTRLTVL.

The chain carries TRBV7-9 and TRBJ2-2; 8 bases fit TRBD1. V shed 10 bases, J shed 5 bases, and the junction held 15 bases outside the gene matches. The CDR3 has 16 residues. Per germline, CDR1 SEHNR and CDR2 FQNEAQ (reference sequence). This CDR3 is CAIPLTKDRATGELFF. The DNA for the CDR3 is TGTGCCATCCCACTTACTAAGGACAGGGCAACCGGGGAGCTGTTTTTT. Complete variable domain (other parts from reference TRBV7-9 and TRBJ2-2): DTGVSQNPRHKITKRGQNVTFRCDPISEHNRLYWYRQTLGQGPEFLTYFQNEAQLEKSRLLSDRFSAERPKGSFSTLEIQRTEQGDSAMYLCAIPLTKDRATGELFFGEGSRLTVL.

The V call is TRBV7-6, the J call TRBJ2-5; D perhaps matches TRBD2 (6 bases). Trimming left V 2 bases short and J 3 bases short, with 10 bases between. The length of the CDR3 is 14 residues. The germline gives CDR1 SGHVS, CDR2 FNYEAQ. The CDR3 reads CASSLLGSKETQYF. The CDR3 DNA sequence: TGTGCCAGCAGCTTACTCGGGAGTAAAGAGACCCAGTACTTC.

This chain connects TRBV10-3 to TRBJ1-1, with D uncertain. The CDR3 runs 17 residues. CDR1 ENHRY and CDR2 SYGVKD come from the germline V gene. V was trimmed by 0 bases and J by 0 bases, leaving 14 bases between them. The DNA for the CDR3 is TGTGCCATCAGTGAGTCCCGTCGCACCTCCATGAACACTGAAGCTTTCTTT. Encoded protein: CAISESRRTSMNTEAFF.

V is TRBV19 and J is TRBJ2-5; D not resolved. The length of the CDR3 is 15 residues. Germline V lookup: CDR1 LNHDA, CDR2 SQIVND (reference sequence). V was shortened by 6 bases and J by 5 bases, with 19 bases between the two germline ends. CDR3 sequence reads: CASSSPGGIWETQYF. CDR3 in DNA: TGTGCCAGTAGCTCCCCTGGCGGTATTTGGGAGACCCAGTACTTC.

This chain connects TRBV7-8 to TRBJ2-7, with D uncertain. The CDR3 totals 13 residues. Trimming left V 3 bases short and J 2 bases short, with 8 bases between. Per the germline V gene, CDR1 is SGHVS and CDR2 is FQNEAQ. As DNA, the CDR3 is TGTGCCAGCAGCTTCTGGCGAACCTACGAGCAGTACTTC. Residues: CASSFWRTYEQYF.

CDR3 in amino acids: CASGTDHTQYF. CDR3 bases: TGTGCTAGTGGCACGGACCATACGCAGTATTTT. The chain has TRBV12-5 and TRBJ2-3; no definite D call. Germline V gene data show CDR1 as LGHNT and CDR2 as FRNRAP. The length of the CDR3 is 11 residues. Trimming pared 6 bases from V and 7 bases from J, leaving 8 bases between.

This chain joins TRBV27 and TRBJ1-1; possible D gene TRBD1, 6 bases. Per the germline V gene, CDR1 is MNHEY and CDR2 is SMNVEV (reference sequence). The V and J ends lost 3 bases and 8 bases respectively, with 22 bases between them. This CDR3 region has 16 residues. The CDR3 sequence is CASSLLDPWGQAEAFF. CDR3 DNA: TGTGCCAGCAGTTTGTTAGACCCTTGGGGACAAGCGGAAGCTTTCTTT.

Concerning this clone: Other DNA sequences of this sample code for an identical CDR3. The rearrangement uses TRBV27 and TRBJ2-1; 9 bases fit TRBD2. With V trimmed by 4 bases and J by 2 bases, 3 bases remained unmatched. This CDR3 comprises 15 residues. Germline CDR1 reads MNHEY; CDR2 reads SMNVEV (reference sequence). The CDR3 nucleotides read TGTGCCAGCAGTTCCTTAGCGGGAGCCTACAATGAGCAGTTCTTC. This gives the protein CASSSLAGAYNEQFF.

The chain has TRBV2 and TRBJ2-4; TRBD2 aligns across 10 bases. Looked up from germline, CDR1 is SNHLY and CDR2 is FYNNEI. The CDR3 extends over 18 amino acids. The V segment lost 4 bases and the J segment 3 bases; nucleotides outside the gene matches: 12. CDR3 bases: TGTGCCAGCAGTGGGGGACTAGCGAGGCTTGGGGTCAAAAACATTCAGTACTTC. This translates into CASSGGLARLGVKNIQYF.

This clone was counted once. This sequence joins TRBV4-1 and TRBJ2-5; TRBD1 matches at 10 bases. The length of the CDR3 is 17 residues. The germline V gene encodes CDR1 MGHRA and CDR2 YSYEKL. With 0 bases clipped from V and 5 bases from J, the junction kept 9 bases outside the gene matches. The CDR3 here is CASSQDGTGVFWETQYF. In DNA form, the CDR3 reads TGCGCCAGCAGCCAAGATGGGACAGGGGTATTTTGGGAGACCCAGTACTTC.

The chain recombines TRBV19 with TRBJ2-7; 7 positions agree with TRBD1. This CDR3 has 15 amino acids. The germline gives CDR1 LNHDA, CDR2 SQIVND (reference sequence). V shed 8 bases and J 0 bases; nucleotides not matched to a gene: 10. In DNA, the CDR3 is TGTGCCAGTGCCCTCAGACAGGGCGGCTCCTACGAGCAGTACTTC. Translation gives CASALRQGGSYEQYF.

The chain uses TRBV13 and TRBJ2-7, with a possible D match to TRBD1 (6 bases). V was cut by 0 bases and J by 6 bases, with 9 bases left in between. CDR3 length: 13 residues. CDR1 is PRHDT, CDR2 FYEKMQ, per germline (reference sequence). The CDR3 spells CASSLGQGSEQYF. In DNA form, the CDR3 reads TGTGCCAGCAGCTTAGGTCAGGGGTCCGAGCAGTACTTC.